The 28 T cell receptor beta chains below come from one sample, sequenced in a study of blood T cells in healthy people across ages. A J-beta primer mix and a sample-barcoded 5' primer were used in a second PCR of roughly 6 to 11 cycles. TCRdb reprocessed the 5' RACE reads via MiXCR and lists one record per CDR3 protein. Seen here are about 830,000 distinct CDR3 sequences, less than 80% observed once, and the top ten hold 25% to 35%. Sequencing was performed on blood. These receptors originate from a man between 25 and 39 years old in good health.

The chain couples TRBV10-3 to TRBJ2-7; D remains ambiguous. This CDR3 is built from 11 residues. V was cut by 2 bases and J by 7 bases, with 6 bases left in between. Germline CDR1 reads ENHRY; CDR2 reads SYGVKD. Here the CDR3 reads CAISELTEQYF. CDR3 bases: TGTGCCATCAGTGAGCTGACTGAGCAGTACTTC.

There are a few counts of this clonotype. The J gene is TRBJ1-2, the V gene TRBV7-9, with a possible D match to TRBD1 (5 bases). Germline-derived CDR1 and CDR2 are SEHNR and FQNEAQ (reference sequence). This CDR3 has 18 residues. Trimming cost V 5 bases and J 8 bases, with 30 bases left between them. The CDR3 bases are TGTGCCAGCAGCCCAGATGGGGGAAGAGCTACTATGGCTACAGGCTACACCTTC. Its protein product is CASSPDGGRATMATGYTF.

This clonotype was recorded once. V is TRBV4-3 and J is TRBJ1-6; D not certain. The CDR3 is 13 amino acids. Trimming took off 0 bases at V and 9 bases at J, with 6 bases between the two ends. Per germline, CDR1 LGHNA and CDR2 YSLEER. The CDR3 DNA sequence: TGCGCCAGCAGCCAAGAGCAGTTTTCACCCCTCCACTTT. It translates to CASSQEQFSPLHF.

V usage is TRBV29-1 and J usage is TRBJ2-6; D unclear. Germline V gene sequence: CDR1 SQVTM, CDR2 ANQGSEA. With 6 bases removed from V and 1 base from J, the gap between germline ends came to 7 bases. The CDR3 consists of 13 residues. The CDR3 protein is CSVLRSGANVLTF. Here the CDR3 DNA reads TGCAGCGTCCTCCGGTCTGGGGCCAACGTCCTGACTTTC.

This clonotype was found a few times. The CDR3 loop reads CASSIPFIGGYTF. CDR3 coding DNA: TGTGCCAGCAGTATCCCGTTCATCGGGGGCTACACCTTC. The rearrangement uses TRBV28 and TRBJ1-2; no clear D gene. Per the germline V gene, CDR1 is MDHEN and CDR2 is SYDVKM. Trimming took 5 bases from V and 8 from J, leaving 15 bases between them. The CDR3 runs 13 residues.

This chain joins TRBV12-3 or TRBV12-4 and TRBJ2-1; D ambiguous. V shed 4 bases and J shed 1 base, with 11 bases lying between them. The CDR3 totals 15 residues. Here the CDR3 reads CASSSRLASYNEQFF. The CDR3, as DNA: TGTGCCAGCAGTTCCAGACTCGCATCCTACAATGAGCAGTTCTTC.

The V gene is TRBV2, the J gene TRBJ2-5, with D uncertain. With the DNA end fitting TRBJ2-7 better, the J assignment may be wrong. Germline V gene data show CDR1 as SNHLY and CDR2 as FYNNEI. The CDR3 runs to 12 residues. The CDR3 DNA reads as TGTGCCAGCACCCAGGTGCGGTACGAGCAGTACTTC. Amino acid sequence: CASTQVRYEQYF.

The CDR3 loop reads CASSLGWDTF. CDR3 DNA sequence: TGTGCCAGCAGCTTAGGGTGGGACACCTTC. The chain links TRBV7-9 to TRBJ1-2; no definite D call. The CDR3 covers 10 residues. V was pared by 1 base and J by 12 bases, with 6 bases between. Germline V gene lookup returns CDR1 SEHNR and CDR2 FQNEAQ (reference sequence).

This clonotype was observed a few times. The chain is built from TRBV5-1 and TRBJ2-7; 8 bases are shared with TRBD2. The CDR3 runs 16 residues. Germline CDR1 SGHRS, CDR2 YFSETQ. Losses at the gene ends were 0 bases for V and 1 base for J; bases not matched to a gene: 6. This CDR3 reads CASSLGLLAVSYEQYF. CDR3 sequence (DNA): TGCGCCAGCAGCTTGGGTCTACTAGCGGTGTCCTACGAGCAGTACTTC.

This clonotype was seen more than once but under ten times. The chain is built from TRBV20-1 and TRBJ2-7; 7 bases are shared with TRBD1. V shed 5 bases and J 1 base; nucleotides not matched to a gene: 2. Germline CDR1 and CDR2: DFQATT and SNEGSKA (reference sequence). The CDR3 covers 12 residues. CDR3 in amino acids: CSAGGQSYEQYF. CDR3 in DNA: TGCAGTGCTGGGGGACAGTCCTACGAGCAGTACTTC.

This clonotype came up once. J is TRBJ2-7 and V is TRBV6-2 or TRBV6-3; D uncertain. CDR1 and CDR2 from the germline V gene are MNHEY and SVGEGT. This CDR3 region has 16 residues. Trimming took off 6 bases at V and 1 base at J, with 19 bases between the two ends. The CDR3 loop reads CASSDLRLGRSYEQYF. Written as DNA, the CDR3 is TGTGCCAGCAGCGACCTCCGGTTGGGCCGGTCCTACGAGCAGTACTTC.

This clonotype has a handful of counts. The chain couples TRBV7-2 to TRBJ2-3; D is unclear. The V end was cut by 3 bases, the J end by 1 base, with 8 bases between. Germline values: CDR1 SGHTA, CDR2 FQGNSA. The CDR3 is 14 amino acids. CDR3 protein: CASSFFRGTDTQYF. The CDR3, as DNA: TGTGCCAGCAGCTTTTTTCGGGGCACAGATACGCAGTATTTT. Full variable domain (remainder filled in from reference TRBV7-2 and TRBJ2-3): GAGVSQSPSNKVTEKGKDVELRCDPISGHTALYWYRQSLGQGLEFLIYFQGNSAPDKSGLPSDRFSAERTGGSVSTLTIQRTQQEDSAVYLCASSFFRGTDTQYFGPGTRLTVL.

This rearrangement joins TRBV6-5 to TRBJ2-1, with a possible D match to TRBD2 (5 bases). The V end was cut by 3 bases, the J end by 7 bases, with 16 bases between. The CDR3 runs 15 residues. CDR1 and CDR2 from the germline V gene are MNHEY and SVGAGI. The CDR3 loop is CASSYGLPSGNEQFF. The CDR3 DNA reads as TGTGCCAGCAGTTATGGACTCCCGTCGGGTAATGAGCAGTTCTTC.

The V call is TRBV6-2 or TRBV6-3, the J call TRBJ1-2; 8 bases align to TRBD1. CDR1 and CDR2 from the germline V gene are MNHEY and SVGEGT. The CDR3 is 16 amino acids. V lost 0 bases, J lost 3 bases, and 6 bases stayed unmatched. Here the CDR3 DNA reads TGTGCCAGCAGTTACTCAATCCGGACAGGGCACTATGGCTACACCTTC. Its protein product is CASSYSIRTGHYGYTF.

This clonotype was seen a single time. V and J are TRBV20-1 and TRBJ2-1; no firm D call. There are 11 residues in the CDR3. CDR1 and CDR2 (germline): DFQATT, SNEGSKA (reference sequence). V dropped 7 bases and J dropped 5 bases, with 9 bases sitting between them. CDR3 DNA: TGCAGTGGCTGGCGGAACAATGAGCAGTTCTTC. Translating it yields CSGWRNNEQFF.

The chain recombines TRBV27 with TRBJ2-1; 15 bases line up with TRBD2. The better agreement between TRBJ2-7 and the DNA end casts doubt on the J call. The CDR3 covers 19 residues. Per the germline V gene, CDR1 is MNHEY and CDR2 is SMNVEV (reference sequence). The CDR3: CASSPWTSGGAGRYNEQYF. Written as DNA, the CDR3 is TGTGCCAGCAGTCCGTGGACTAGCGGGGGGGCGGGTCGCTACAATGAGCAGTACTTC.

This chain connects TRBV6-2 or TRBV6-3 to TRBJ2-5, with a tentative D call TRBD1 (5 bases). The CDR3 runs 14 residues. Trimming removed 10 bases at V and 6 bases at J, with 21 bases between. Germline V gene sequence: CDR1 MNHEY, CDR2 SVGEGT. The CDR3 loop is CATDEDKGQKTQYF. The CDR3 region has the DNA TGTGCCACCGACGAGGACAAGGGGCAAAAGACCCAGTACTTC.

This sequence joins TRBV20-1 and TRBJ2-7; TRBD1 aligns across 8 bases. V shed 3 bases, J shed 2 bases, and the junction held 24 bases outside the gene matches. Germline lookup yields CDR1 DFQATT and CDR2 SNEGSKA (reference sequence). CDR3 length: 20 residues. The CDR3 DNA reads TGCAGTGCTAGTGACCACAGGGTCCCTAAACTCGGACAGGGACCCTACGAGCAGTACTTC. Translated: CSASDHRVPKLGQGPYEQYF.

This clonotype was seen a handful of times. The CDR3 nucleotides read TGTGCCAGCAGCCAGGCGCTCAGGACAGGGGTCGAGCAGTACTTC. Translated: CASSQALRTGVEQYF. The V and J genes are TRBV7-8 and TRBJ2-7; 9 nucleotides match TRBD1. The V gene's germline CDR1 is SGHVS and CDR2 FQNEAQ. This CDR3 region has 15 residues. V lost 5 bases and J lost 6; bases outside the gene matches: 11.

The chain couples TRBV4-2 to TRBJ1-1, with unresolved D. Germline V gives CDR1 LGHNA, CDR2 YNFKEQ. Trimming pared 4 bases from V and 0 bases from J, leaving 15 bases between. The CDR3 totals 16 residues. The DNA for the CDR3 is TGTGCCAGCAGCCCGAGACCCCTAGGAATGAACACTGAAGCTTTCTTT. Protein product: CASSPRPLGMNTEAFF.

V and J are TRBV12-3 or TRBV12-4 and TRBJ2-7; D is possibly TRBD2 (6 bases). The CDR3 has 13 amino acids. Trimming stripped 5 bases from V and 9 bases from J, with 17 bases between. CDR3 loop: CASSTRRSGVQYF. The CDR3, as DNA: TGTGCCAGCAGTACACGACGGTCGGGGGTGCAGTACTTC.

This chain connects TRBV11-2 to TRBJ1-6; D perhaps matches TRBD1 (6 bases). Per the germline V gene, CDR1 is SGHAT and CDR2 is FQNNGV. V lost 3 bases and J 9 bases, leaving 12 bases between the germline ends. The CDR3 has 14 residues. In nucleotides, the CDR3 is TGTGCCAGCAGCTTGCAGGGGCAAGGTTCACCCCTCCACTTT. Its protein is CASSLQGQGSPLHF.

The chain carries TRBV29-1 and TRBJ2-5; the D gene is possibly TRBD2 (6 bases). Germline V gene data show CDR1 as SQVTM and CDR2 as ANQGSEA. CDR3 length: 14 residues. V was pared by 3 bases and J by 0 bases, with 11 bases between. The CDR3 region has the DNA TGCAGCGTTGAGCTCCGGGGGTACCAAGAGACCCAGTACTTC. It translates to CSVELRGYQETQYF.

This rearrangement joins TRBV10-3 to TRBJ2-7; 9 bases map to TRBD1. The CDR3 runs 15 residues. Germline CDR1 ENHRY, CDR2 SYGVKD. V shed 3 bases and J 1 base; nucleotides not matched to a gene: 4. CDR3 bases: TGTGCCATCAGTGACCCGGGACAGGGATCCTACGAGCAGTACTTC. Its translation is CAISDPGQGSYEQYF.

This chain uses TRBV6-6 with TRBJ2-5; 10 positions match TRBD1. Gene TRBJ2-7 matches the end of the DNA better, so the J call may be wrong. CDR1 is MNHNY, CDR2 SVGAGI, per germline (reference sequence). The length of the CDR3 is 14 residues. The DNA for the CDR3 is TGTGCCAGCGGGACGGGACAGGGGACTAGCGAGCAGTACTTC. It translates to CASGTGQGTSEQYF.

The chain joins TRBV4-2 to TRBJ2-1, with 9 bases lining up with TRBD2. J lost 5 bases, V lost 0 bases, and 5 bases had no gene match. CDR1 and CDR2 from the germline V gene are LGHNA and YNFKEQ. The CDR3 runs 16 residues. CDR3 bases: TGTGCCAGCAGCCAAGATAGGAGCGGGGGGCACAATGAGCAGTTCTTC. Its protein is CASSQDRSGGHNEQFF.

The CDR3 DNA follows: TGTGCCAGCAGCCAAGGAATGGGACAGAACTACGAGCAGTACTTC. It specifies CASSQGMGQNYEQYF. The chain has TRBV14 and TRBJ2-7; 7 nucleotides agree with TRBD1. V trimming: 1 base; J trimming: 3 bases; junction bases outside the gene matches: 6. The length of the CDR3 is 15 residues. CDR1 SGHDN and CDR2 FVKESK come from the germline V gene.

This CDR3 is CASSPIGDDGTEAFF. The CDR3 DNA sequence: TGCGCCAGCAGCCCAATAGGGGACGATGGCACTGAAGCTTTCTTT. The chain is built from TRBV5-1 and TRBJ1-1; possible D gene TRBD1, 5 bases. Per the germline V gene, CDR1 is SGHRS and CDR2 is YFSETQ. The CDR3 is 15 residues long. V lost 4 bases and J 4 bases, leaving 17 bases between the germline ends.